A single sample is the source of the 32 T cell receptor beta chains below, sequenced in a study of T-cell reconstitution after alpha-beta-depleted transplantation in children. Preparation of the TCRbeta library involved a method that used unique molecular identifiers. TCRdb re-derived calls from the PCR reads in MiXCR, one entry per CDR3 protein. The sample includes roughly 310,000 distinct CDR3 sequences, around 25% of them seen just once. The material sequenced was PBMCs, mostly from graft donor cells, taken 180 days after TCRalphabeta/CD19-depleted stem cell transplant. These receptor sequences come from a male patient between 5 and 17 years old who had a stem cell transplant for acute lymphoblastic leukemia, so the T cells may come from the graft donor.

CDR3 loop: CASSQDLGYYEQYF. DNA of the CDR3: TGCGCCAGCAGCCAAGATCTGGGGTACTACGAGCAGTACTTC. The V gene is TRBV4-1, the J gene TRBJ2-7; D is unclear. This CDR3 comprises 14 residues. Trimming cost V 0 bases and J 3 bases, with 9 bases left between them. CDR1 is MGHRA, CDR2 YSYEKL, per germline.

This clonotype was counted at least ten times. The CDR3, as DNA: TGCGCCAGCAGCTTGGCGAGGGGATCCTACGAGCAGTACTTC. Amino acids: CASSLARGSYEQYF. This chain uses TRBV5-1 with TRBJ2-7; D assignment may be TRBD1 or TRBD2 (5 bases each). This CDR3 has 14 amino acids. Trimming shortened V by 0 bases and J by 1 base, and 8 bases separated the two germline ends. Germline V gene sequence: CDR1 SGHRS, CDR2 YFSETQ.

This clonotype was observed a handful of times. The rearrangement uses TRBV10-3 and TRBJ2-7; a weak D match, TRBD1 (5 bases). Trimming took 6 bases from V and 6 from J, leaving 12 bases between them. This CDR3 has 12 residues. From germline, CDR1 is ENHRY and CDR2 SYGVKD. CDR3 sequence (DNA): TGTGCCATCAGGGGCGCAGGGTTCGAGCAGTACTTC. This gives the protein CAIRGAGFEQYF.

There are a few counts of this clonotype. This rearrangement joins TRBV7-8 to TRBJ2-2, with D possibly TRBD2 on 6 matching bases. This CDR3 contains 14 residues. V lost 5 bases to trimming and J lost 6 bases, with 13 bases between them. Germline V gene sequence: CDR1 SGHVS, CDR2 FQNEAQ. Written as DNA, the CDR3 is TGTGCCAGCAGCATTCAGAGGAGGGCCGGGGAGCTGTTTTTT. It is translated as CASSIQRRAGELFF. Filled out from reference TRBV7-8 and TRBJ2-2, the complete variable domain reads GAGVSQSPRYKVAKRGQDVALRCDPISGHVSLFWYQQALGQGPEFLTYFQNEAQLDKSGLPSDRFFAERPEGSVSTLKIQRTQQEDSAVYLCASSIQRRAGELFFGEGSRLTVL.

This clonotype was seen only a few times. The genes are TRBV5-6 and TRBJ2-1; D is unclear. Germline V lookup: CDR1 SGHDT, CDR2 YYEEEE. Trimming shortened V by 4 bases and J by 0 bases, and 14 bases separated the two germline ends. The CDR3 spans 16 residues. As DNA, the CDR3 is TGTGCCAGCAGCCTTCTAAGAAGTGTCTCCTACAATGAGCAGTTCTTC. This translates into CASSLLRSVSYNEQFF. The full variable domain, completed using reference TRBV5-6 and TRBJ2-1, is DAGVTQSPTHLIKTRGQQVTLRCSPKSGHDTVSWYQQALGQGPQFIFQYYEEEERQRGNFPDRFSGHQFPNYSSELNVNALLLGDSALYLCASSLLRSVSYNEQFFGPGTRLTVL.

Only a few counts were recorded for this clonotype. The chain is built from TRBV18 and TRBJ2-7, with 8 bases that match TRBD2. Germline trimming cut 3 bases from V and 6 bases from J; bases unmatched to any gene: 7. CDR1 is KGHSH and CDR2 is LQKENI in the germline V gene. The CDR3 contains 14 residues. The CDR3 protein is CASSPREGTFEQYF. DNA of the CDR3: TGTGCCAGCTCACCCCGGGAGGGAACATTCGAGCAGTACTTC.

The chain links TRBV4-2 to TRBJ2-2, with D unclear. Trimming stripped 4 bases from V and 7 bases from J, with 7 bases between. CDR3 size: 12 residues. Germline-derived CDR1 and CDR2 are LGHNA and YNFKEQ. CDR3 amino acids: CASSLNLGELFF. The CDR3 nucleotides read TGTGCCAGCAGCCTCAATCTCGGGGAGCTGTTTTTT.

Only a few counts were recorded for this clonotype. The chain carries TRBV4-3 and TRBJ2-2; 8 bases agree with TRBD2. J lost 5 bases, V lost 4 bases, and 12 bases had no gene match. The CDR3 is 17 residues long. The V gene's germline CDR1 is LGHNA and CDR2 YSLEER. The chain's CDR3 is CASSRNSGGPGTGELFF. Written as DNA, the CDR3 is TGCGCCAGCAGCCGCAACTCGGGGGGGCCTGGGACCGGGGAGCTGTTTTTT.

J is TRBJ1-1 and V is TRBV5-1; D is unclear. V was pared by 5 bases and J by 4 bases, with 15 bases between. The CDR3 is 14 amino acids. Germline CDR1 SGHRS, CDR2 YFSETQ. CDR3 protein: CASRDRLPGTEAFF. DNA of the CDR3: TGCGCCAGCAGGGACCGCCTTCCGGGCACTGAAGCTTTCTTT.

The chain couples TRBV6-5 to TRBJ2-5, with TRBD2 as a possible D gene (6 bases). The CDR3 covers 18 residues. CDR1 and CDR2 (germline): MNHEY, SVGAGI. V lost 0 bases to trimming and J lost 6 bases, with 23 bases between them. DNA of the CDR3: TGTGCCAGCAGTTACTCGTGGCAGGGCGCGAGGAGGGCGAAGACCCAGTACTTC. Translation: CASSYSWQGARRAKTQYF.

This clonotype was detected a few times. The chain combines TRBV11-1 with TRBJ1-3; D might be TRBD1 (5 bases). The CDR3 runs to 18 residues. Germline V gives CDR1 SGHAT, CDR2 FQDESV (reference sequence). Trimming stripped 1 base from V and 5 bases from J, with 21 bases between. Here the CDR3 DNA reads TGTGCCAGCAGCTTAGAAGGGACCGGAACACTCAGTCGAAACACCATATATTTT. It is translated as CASSLEGTGTLSRNTIYF.

This clonotype was seen a few times. The rearrangement joins TRBV7-9 to TRBJ2-7; no clear D gene. Germline loops: CDR1 SEHNR, CDR2 FQNEAQ (reference sequence). V shed 4 bases and J shed 2 bases, with 18 bases lying between them. The CDR3 sequence is 16 residues long. This chain's CDR3 is CASSSPTSGQTYEQYF. The CDR3 nucleotides are TGTGCCAGCAGCTCTCCGACATCCGGGCAGACCTACGAGCAGTACTTC.

The V call is TRBV6-5, the J call TRBJ2-3; 9 bases are a match to TRBD1. The CDR3 has 17 amino acids. CDR1 MNHEY and CDR2 SVGAGI come from the germline V gene. Trimming at V came to 2 bases and at J to 5 bases, leaving 11 bases not matched to a gene. The CDR3 sequence is CASSYDAGTGFRDTQYF. Here the CDR3 DNA reads TGTGCCAGCAGTTACGACGCCGGGACAGGGTTTCGAGATACGCAGTATTTT.

On this clonotype itself: A much larger clonotype is one base distant, so this may be a read error. The genes are TRBV12-3 or TRBV12-4 and TRBJ2-1; D is possibly TRBD2 (5 bases). The length of the CDR3 is 13 residues. This CDR3 is CDSSLILAGEQFF. Written as DNA, the CDR3 is TGTGACAGCAGTTTGATCCTAGCTGGTGAGCAGTTCTTC.

This clonotype showed up just a few times. The chain has TRBV5-1 and TRBJ1-1; D is perhaps TRBD1 (5 bases). V was clipped by 1 base and J by 3 bases, with 7 bases between them. The length of the CDR3 is 13 residues. Looked up from germline, CDR1 is SGHRS and CDR2 is YFSETQ. CDR3 coding DNA: TGCGCCAGCAGCTTGTCGGGGGACACTGAAGCTTTCTTT. Protein product: CASSLSGDTEAFF.

The chain recombines TRBV5-1 with TRBJ2-7; 10 positions agree with TRBD2. J gave up 1 base and V 7 bases, and 8 bases lay outside the gene matches. CDR3 size: 15 residues. CDR1 is SGHRS, CDR2 YFSETQ, per germline. The CDR3 here is CASSVGLAASYEQYF. DNA for the CDR3: TGCGCCAGCTCGGTCGGACTAGCGGCGTCCTACGAGCAGTACTTC.

V gene TRBV29-1 combines with J gene TRBJ2-5, with D perhaps matching TRBD1 or TRBD2 (6 bases each). The ends were cut back, 4 bases at V and 5 bases at J, with 14 bases in the middle. CDR3 length: 13 amino acids. Per the germline V gene, CDR1 is SQVTM and CDR2 is ANQGSEA. CDR3: CSVVAGGAETQYF. CDR3 DNA: TGCAGCGTTGTAGCCGGGGGCGCGGAGACCCAGTACTTC.

This clonotype was detected only a few times. This chain uses TRBV5-1 with TRBJ2-1, with 13 positions matching TRBD2. Trimming cost V 2 bases and J 8 bases; bases outside gene matches: 4. CDR1 and CDR2 from the germline V gene are SGHRS and YFSETQ. CDR3 length: 15 residues. CDR3 residues: CASSFRLAGGHEQFF. The DNA of the CDR3 is TGCGCCAGCAGCTTTAGACTAGCGGGAGGTCATGAGCAGTTCTTC.

The chain recombines TRBV7-3 with TRBJ2-7; D possibly uses TRBD1 or TRBD2 (5 bases each). Germline V lookup: CDR1 SGHTA, CDR2 FQGTGA. This CDR3 has 14 residues. Trimming shortened V by 2 bases and J by 3 bases, and 11 bases separated the two germline ends. The CDR3 is CASSLGGNFYEQYF. The CDR3 bases are TGTGCCAGCAGCTTAGGGGGAAATTTCTACGAGCAGTACTTC.

This clonotype has a handful of counts. The chain employs TRBV12-3 or TRBV12-4 and TRBJ2-3, with D perhaps given as TRBD1 or TRBD2 (5 bases each). The CDR3 sequence is 15 residues long. V lost 5 bases, J lost 2 bases, and 14 bases lay in between. The CDR3 DNA follows: TGTGCCAGCAGTCCACTAGGGACCTTCACAGATACGCAGTATTTT. Translated, it gives CASSPLGTFTDTQYF.

This clonotype has a handful of counts. The J gene is TRBJ2-2, the V gene TRBV7-9; D is uncertain. Trimming left V 7 bases short and J 6 bases short, with 6 bases between. The CDR3 is 11 residues long. CDR1 is SEHNR and CDR2 is FQNEAQ in the germline V gene (reference sequence). The CDR3 DNA reads TGTGCCAGCACCCATCCCGGGGAGCTGTTTTTT. Translating gives CASTHPGELFF.

The chain carries TRBV4-2 and TRBJ2-2, with a possible D match to TRBD1 (5 bases). The CDR3 covers 18 residues. The V end lost 4 bases, the J end lost 3 bases, and 21 bases lay between the germline ends. Germline loops: CDR1 LGHNA, CDR2 YNFKEQ. CDR3 bases: TGTGCCAGCAGCCCCCTGCCAAGGCAGGGATTGGACACCGGGGAGCTGTTTTTT. It is translated as CASSPLPRQGLDTGELFF.

The chain carries TRBV4-2 and TRBJ2-3; maybe TRBD1 (6 bases). Trimming shortened V by 4 bases and J by 2 bases, and 13 bases separated the two germline ends. CDR1 is LGHNA and CDR2 is YNFKEQ in the germline V gene. The CDR3 has 15 amino acids. The CDR3 DNA follows: TGTGCCAGCAGCCCCGGGACACTCACCACAGATACGCAGTATTTT. Encoded protein: CASSPGTLTTDTQYF.

V and J are TRBV3-1 and TRBJ1-1; D is perhaps TRBD1 (6 bases). CDR1 is LGHDT and CDR2 is YNNKEL in the germline V gene (reference sequence). The CDR3 extends over 15 amino acids. V lost 4 bases to trimming and J lost 6 bases, with 18 bases between them. The CDR3 here is CASSPLWRGEPEAFF. The CDR3 DNA follows: TGTGCCAGCAGCCCGTTATGGAGGGGGGAACCTGAAGCTTTCTTT.

This clonotype was picked up a small number of times. The CDR3 is CASSFGISRTYEQYF. The CDR3 DNA is TGCGCCAGCAGCTTCGGGATCTCGAGGACCTACGAGCAGTACTTC. The V and J genes are TRBV5-1 and TRBJ2-7; TRBD2 might be the D (5 bases). Germline CDR1 reads SGHRS; CDR2 reads YFSETQ. The CDR3 length is 15 residues. The ends were cut back, 2 bases at V and 2 bases at J, with 14 bases in the middle.

V usage is TRBV5-1 and J usage is TRBJ2-1, with 10 bases fitting TRBD2. With V trimmed by 4 bases and J by 5 bases, 9 bases remained unmatched. This CDR3 region has 16 residues. Germline CDR1 SGHRS, CDR2 YFSETQ. The CDR3 DNA reads TGCGCCAGCAGCATGGTAATTAGCGGGAGGCACAATGAGCAGTTCTTC. It yields the protein CASSMVISGRHNEQFF.

V usage is TRBV2 and J usage is TRBJ1-5; D gene ambiguous. This CDR3 is built from 14 residues. Germline lookup yields CDR1 SNHLY and CDR2 FYNNEI. The ends were cut back, 5 bases at V and 1 base at J, with 9 bases in the middle. In DNA, the CDR3 is TGTGCCAGCAGTTCAGGTATCAGCAATCAGCCCCAGCATTTT. This codes for CASSSGISNQPQHF.

This chain uses TRBV11-1 with TRBJ1-1, with unresolved D. CDR3 length equals 14 residues. Germline CDR1 SGHAT, CDR2 FQDESV (reference sequence). Between the trimmed V and J ends, which lost 2 bases and 0 bases, there was a span of 7 bases. The CDR3 DNA sequence: TGTGCCAGCAGCTTACAGGACCTGAACACTGAAGCTTTCTTT. Protein sequence: CASSLQDLNTEAFF. The whole variable domain, remainder taken from reference TRBV11-1 and TRBJ1-1, is EAEVAQSPRYKITEKSQAVAFWCDPISGHATLYWYRQILGQGPELLVQFQDESVVDDSQLPKDRFSAERLKGVDSTLKIQPAELGDSAMYLCASSLQDLNTEAFFGQGTRLTVV.

This rearrangement joins TRBV12-5 to TRBJ2-7, with a tentative D call TRBD1 (5 bases). V lost 5 bases and J lost 4, with 21 bases in between. The CDR3 loop spans 16 amino acids. Germline V CDR1 and CDR2: LGHNT, FRNRAP. In nucleotides, the CDR3 is TGTGCTAGTGGTCGGCCCGACCAGGGTTGGCGGTACGAGCAGTACTTC. This encodes CASGRPDQGWRYEQYF.

The chain uses TRBV24-1 and TRBJ2-7, with TRBD1 matching over 9 bases. The junction had 3 bases not matched to a gene; V was cut back by 2 bases and J by 2 bases. The CDR3 totals 15 residues. CDR1 and CDR2 (germline): KGHDR, SFDVKD. This CDR3 reads CATSDYGTGTYEQYF. CDR3 sequence (DNA): TGTGCCACCAGTGATTATGGGACAGGGACCTACGAGCAGTACTTC.

This clonotype was counted between two and nine times. The chain has TRBV5-5 and TRBJ1-5; 7 bases match TRBD1. V lost 4 bases to trimming and J lost 5 bases; unmatched junction nucleotides: 6. CDR1 SGHKS and CDR2 YYEKEE come from the germline V gene (reference sequence). The CDR3 spans 14 residues. The CDR3 sequence is CASSPLTGHQPQHF. The CDR3 DNA reads TGTGCCAGCAGCCCCCTGACAGGGCATCAGCCCCAGCATTTT. Using reference TRBV5-5 and TRBJ1-5 for the parts outside the CDR3, the full variable domain is DAGVTQSPTHLIKTRGQQVTLRCSPISGHKSVSWYQQVLGQGPQFIFQYYEKEERGRGNFPDRFSARQFPNYSSELNVNALLLGDSALYLCASSPLTGHQPQHFGDGTRLSIL.

This clonotype has more than one count but fewer than ten. The chain links TRBV29-1 to TRBJ2-7; D is ambiguous. This CDR3 region has 12 residues. In germline, CDR1 is SQVTM, CDR2 ANQGSEA. Trimming removed 4 bases from V and 2 bases from J, with 9 bases in between. The CDR3 here is CSVGGVPYEQYF. CDR3 in DNA: TGCAGCGTTGGTGGGGTCCCCTACGAGCAGTACTTC.